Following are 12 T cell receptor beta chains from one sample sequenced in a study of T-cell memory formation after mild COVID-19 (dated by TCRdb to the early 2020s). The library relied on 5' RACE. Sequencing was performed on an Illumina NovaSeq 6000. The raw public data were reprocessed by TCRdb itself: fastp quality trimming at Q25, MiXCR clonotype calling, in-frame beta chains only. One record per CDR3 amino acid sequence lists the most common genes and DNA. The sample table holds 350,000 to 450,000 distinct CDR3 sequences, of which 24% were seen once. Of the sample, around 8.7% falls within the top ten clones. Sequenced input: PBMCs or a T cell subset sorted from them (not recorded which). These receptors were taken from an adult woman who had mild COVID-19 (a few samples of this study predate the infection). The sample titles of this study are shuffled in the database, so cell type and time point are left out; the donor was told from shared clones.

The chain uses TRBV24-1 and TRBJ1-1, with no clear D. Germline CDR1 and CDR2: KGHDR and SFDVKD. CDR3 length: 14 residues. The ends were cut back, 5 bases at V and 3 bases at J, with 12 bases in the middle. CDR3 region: CATSAAEPYTEAFF. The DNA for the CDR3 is TGTGCCACCAGTGCTGCCGAACCGTACACTGAAGCTTTCTTT.

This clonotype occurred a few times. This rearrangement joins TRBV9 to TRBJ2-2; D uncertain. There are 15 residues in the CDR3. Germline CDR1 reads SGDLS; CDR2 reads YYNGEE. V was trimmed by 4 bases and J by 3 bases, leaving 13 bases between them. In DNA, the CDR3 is TGTGCCAGCAGCTTCGCCCCCGAATACACCGGGGAGCTGTTTTTT. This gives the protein CASSFAPEYTGELFF.

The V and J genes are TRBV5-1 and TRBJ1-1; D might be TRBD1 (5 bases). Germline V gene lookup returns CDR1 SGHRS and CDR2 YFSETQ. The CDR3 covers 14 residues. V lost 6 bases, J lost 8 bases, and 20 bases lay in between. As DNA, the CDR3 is TGCGCCAGCAAGGCGCACGGGGGAGCCCCAGAAGCTTTCTTT. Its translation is CASKAHGGAPEAFF.

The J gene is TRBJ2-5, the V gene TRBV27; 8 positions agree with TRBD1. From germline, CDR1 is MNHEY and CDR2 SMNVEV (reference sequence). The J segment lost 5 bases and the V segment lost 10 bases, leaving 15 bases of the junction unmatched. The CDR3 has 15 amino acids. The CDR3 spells CATRETRTGWETQYF. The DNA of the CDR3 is TGTGCCACCCGGGAGACACGGACAGGGTGGGAGACCCAGTACTTC.

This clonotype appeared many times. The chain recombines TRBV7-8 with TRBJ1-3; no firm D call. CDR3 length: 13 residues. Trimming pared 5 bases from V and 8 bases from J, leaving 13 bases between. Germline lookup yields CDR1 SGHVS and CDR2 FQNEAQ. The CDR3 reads CASSPPQEDTIYF. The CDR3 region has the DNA TGTGCCAGCAGCCCTCCCCAAGAGGACACCATATATTTT.

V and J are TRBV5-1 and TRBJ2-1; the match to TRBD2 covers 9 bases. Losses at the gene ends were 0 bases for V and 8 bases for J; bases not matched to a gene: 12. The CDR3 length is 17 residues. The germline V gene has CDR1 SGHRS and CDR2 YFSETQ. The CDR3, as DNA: TGCGCCAGCAGCTTGGCGGCGGGCGGGGGGGCCGTCGATGAGCAGTTCTTC. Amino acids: CASSLAAGGGAVDEQFF. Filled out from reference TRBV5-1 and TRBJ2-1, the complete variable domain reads KAGVTQTPRYLIKTRGQQVTLSCSPISGHRSVSWYQQTPGQGLQFLFEYFSETQRNKGNFPGRFSGRQFSNSRSEMNVSTLELGDSALYLCASSLAAGGGAVDEQFFGPGTRLTVL.

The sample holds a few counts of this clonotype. DNA for the CDR3: TGTGCCAGCAGCCAAGGATCGGCGGGCCTTCAGTTCTTC. Translated, it gives CASSQGSAGLQFF. The V call is TRBV3-1, the J call TRBJ2-1; perhaps TRBD2 as D (5 bases). Trimming removed 1 base at V and 13 bases at J, with 14 bases between. Germline CDR1 LGHDT, CDR2 YNNKEL (reference sequence). CDR3 length: 13 amino acids.

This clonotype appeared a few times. The CDR3 is CASSLASGVNTGELFF. In DNA form, the CDR3 reads TGTGCCAGCAGCTTAGCTAGCGGGGTAAACACCGGGGAGCTGTTTTTT. The chain is built from TRBV7-2 and TRBJ2-2, with TRBD2 matching 8 bases. V lost 0 bases, J lost 2 bases, and 2 bases stayed unmatched. Germline V gives CDR1 SGHTA, CDR2 FQGNSA. The CDR3 is 16 amino acids.

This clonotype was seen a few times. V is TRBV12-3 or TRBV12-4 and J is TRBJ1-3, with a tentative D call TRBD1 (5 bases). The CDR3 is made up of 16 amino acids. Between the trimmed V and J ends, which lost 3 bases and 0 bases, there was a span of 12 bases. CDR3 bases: TGTGCCAGCAGTTTGCGAGGGGCGACCTCTGGAAACACCATATATTTT. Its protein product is CASSLRGATSGNTIYF.

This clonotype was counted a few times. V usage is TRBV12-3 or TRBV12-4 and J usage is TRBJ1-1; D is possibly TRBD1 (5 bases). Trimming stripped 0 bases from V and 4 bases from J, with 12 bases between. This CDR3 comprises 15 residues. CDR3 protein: CASSLASRVATEAFF. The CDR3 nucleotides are TGTGCCAGCAGTTTAGCCAGCAGGGTTGCCACTGAAGCTTTCTTT.

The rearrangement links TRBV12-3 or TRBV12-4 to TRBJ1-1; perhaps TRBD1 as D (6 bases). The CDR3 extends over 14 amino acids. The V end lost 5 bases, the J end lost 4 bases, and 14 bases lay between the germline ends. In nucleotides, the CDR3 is TGTGCCAGCAGTCCGGGAGAGGGGGGCACTGAAGCTTTCTTT. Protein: CASSPGEGGTEAFF.

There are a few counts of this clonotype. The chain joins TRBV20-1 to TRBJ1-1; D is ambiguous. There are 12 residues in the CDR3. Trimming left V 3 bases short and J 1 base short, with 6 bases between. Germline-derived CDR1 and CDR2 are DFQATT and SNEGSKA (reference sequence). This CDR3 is CSARVGNTEAFF. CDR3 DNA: TGCAGTGCTAGGGTTGGGAACACTGAAGCTTTCTTT.